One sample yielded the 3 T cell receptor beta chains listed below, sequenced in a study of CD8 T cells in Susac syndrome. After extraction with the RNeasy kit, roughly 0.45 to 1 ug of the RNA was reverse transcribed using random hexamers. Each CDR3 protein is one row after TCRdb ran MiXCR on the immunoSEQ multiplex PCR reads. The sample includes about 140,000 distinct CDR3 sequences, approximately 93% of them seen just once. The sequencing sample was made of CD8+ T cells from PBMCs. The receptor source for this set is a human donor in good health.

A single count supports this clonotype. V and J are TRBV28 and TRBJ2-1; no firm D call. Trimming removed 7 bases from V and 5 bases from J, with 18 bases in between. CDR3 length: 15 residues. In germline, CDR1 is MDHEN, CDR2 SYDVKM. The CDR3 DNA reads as TGTGCCAGCAAAAAGGTTGTGGTAGGAAACAATGAGCAGTTCTTC. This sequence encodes CASKKVVVGNNEQFF. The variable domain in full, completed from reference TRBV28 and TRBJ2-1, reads DVKVTQSSRYLVKRTGEKVFLECVQDMDHENMFWYRQDPGLGLRLIYFSYDVKMKEKGDIPEGYSVSREKKERFSLILESASTNQTSMYLCASKKVVVGNNEQFFGPGTRLTVL.

For the CDR3, the DNA is TGCGCCAGCAGCCAAGACCCCCGGGACAGGTACTACAATGAGCAGTTCTTC. Translation gives CASSQDPRDRYYNEQFF. The rearrangement uses TRBV4-3 and TRBJ2-1; 8 nucleotides line up with TRBD1. CDR1 and CDR2 (germline): LGHNA, YSLEER. The CDR3 covers 17 residues. V trimming: 0 bases; J trimming: 3 bases; junction bases outside the gene matches: 7.

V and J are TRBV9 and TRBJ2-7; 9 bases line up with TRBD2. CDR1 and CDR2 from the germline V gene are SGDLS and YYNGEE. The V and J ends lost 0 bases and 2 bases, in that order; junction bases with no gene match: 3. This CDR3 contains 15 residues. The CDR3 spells CASSVDPSGTYEQYF. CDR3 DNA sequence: TGTGCCAGCAGCGTAGACCCTAGCGGGACCTACGAGCAGTACTTC.